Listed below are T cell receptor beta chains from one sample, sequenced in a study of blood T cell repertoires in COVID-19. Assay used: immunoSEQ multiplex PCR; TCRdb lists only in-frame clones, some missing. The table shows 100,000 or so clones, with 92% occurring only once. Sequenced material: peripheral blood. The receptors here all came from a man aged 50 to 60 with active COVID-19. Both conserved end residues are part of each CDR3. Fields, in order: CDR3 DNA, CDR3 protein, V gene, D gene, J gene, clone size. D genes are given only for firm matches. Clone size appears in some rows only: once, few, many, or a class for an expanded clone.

CDR3 DNA: TGTGCCAGTAGTCCGATCGGACAGGGTAGCGAAAAACTGTTTTTT
CDR3 protein: CASSPIGQGSEKLFF
V gene: TRBV19
D gene: TRBD1
J gene: TRBJ1-4
clone size: -

CDR3 DNA: TGTGCCAGCAGCCGCTACAGGAGGGACTACGAGCAGTACTTC
CDR3 protein: CASSRYRRDYEQYF
V gene: TRBV6-5
D gene: -
J gene: TRBJ2-7
clone size: -

CDR3 DNA: TGTGCCAGCAGCTGGGAGATCTCTAGCACAGATACGCAGTATTTT
CDR3 protein: CASSWEISSTDTQYF
V gene: TRBV7-9
D gene: -
J gene: TRBJ2-3
clone size: -

CDR3 DNA: TGTGCCTGGAGTGACGATGGGCTGTGGAATCAGCCCCAGCATTTT
CDR3 protein: CAWSDDGLWNQPQHF
V gene: TRBV30
D gene: -
J gene: TRBJ1-5
clone size: -

CDR3 DNA: TGTGCCAGCCGGGGTGATCATGAGCAGTTCTTC
CDR3 protein: CASRGDHEQFF
V gene: TRBV28
D gene: -
J gene: TRBJ2-1
clone size: -

CDR3 DNA: TGTGCCAGCTGTAGACAGGGAGGTTCGAGAGAGACCCAGTACTTC
CDR3 protein: CASCRQGGSRETQYF
V gene: TRBV7-2
D gene: -
J gene: TRBJ2-5
clone size: -

CDR3 DNA: TGTGCCAGCAGTTTAGACAGGGGGCAGAGGTCGGTGTTTTTT
CDR3 protein: CASSLDRGQRSVFF
V gene: TRBV28
D gene: TRBD1
J gene: TRBJ1-4
clone size: -

CDR3 DNA: TGCGCCAGCAGCCCTCGGACAGGGTTCGATAACTATGGCTACACCTTC
CDR3 protein: CASSPRTGFDNYGYTF
V gene: TRBV5-1
D gene: TRBD1
J gene: TRBJ1-2
clone size: -

CDR3 DNA: TGTGCCAGCAGCTTAGGACAGGGTAGGTCAGGGTCGCCCCAGCATTTT
CDR3 protein: CASSLGQGRSGSPQHF
V gene: TRBV11-2
D gene: TRBD1
J gene: TRBJ1-5
clone size: -

CDR3 DNA: TGTGCCAGCAGCTTAGTTCTCAACTCGAGAGGAACTGAAGCTTTCTTT
CDR3 protein: CASSLVLNSRGTEAFF
V gene: TRBV11-2
D gene: -
J gene: TRBJ1-1
clone size: -

CDR3 DNA: TGTGCCAGTAGACCCGCGACAGGGTTTTCTGAAGCTTTCTTT
CDR3 protein: CASRPATGFSEAFF
V gene: TRBV19
D gene: TRBD1
J gene: TRBJ1-1
clone size: -

CDR3 DNA: TGTGCCAGCAGCTCTGCGGGTTACACCAACACTGAAGCTTTCTTT
CDR3 protein: CASSSAGYTNTEAFF
V gene: TRBV5-4
D gene: -
J gene: TRBJ1-1
clone size: -

CDR3 DNA: TGTGCCAGCAGTGGACTAGCGGGGAACACCGGGGAGCTGTTTTTT
CDR3 protein: CASSGLAGNTGELFF
V gene: TRBV2
D gene: TRBD2
J gene: TRBJ2-2
clone size: -

CDR3 DNA: TGTGCCAGCAGCCAAGATCGTGAGACTAGGGAGTTCTTC
CDR3 protein: CASSQDRETREFF
V gene: TRBV4-2
D gene: -
J gene: TRBJ2-1
clone size: -

CDR3 DNA: TGTGCCAGCAGCTCACAGGGGAAATATGGCTACACCTTC
CDR3 protein: CASSSQGKYGYTF
V gene: TRBV11-1
D gene: TRBD1
J gene: TRBJ1-2
clone size: -

CDR3 DNA: TGTGCCAGCAGCTTGGGACAGCCCTTCTCTGGAAACACCATATATTTT
CDR3 protein: CASSLGQPFSGNTIYF
V gene: TRBV7-9
D gene: TRBD1
J gene: TRBJ1-3
clone size: -

CDR3 DNA: TGCAGCGTTGAAGTCGGGGGAGCCTACGAGCAGTACTTC
CDR3 protein: CSVEVGGAYEQYF
V gene: TRBV29-1
D gene: -
J gene: TRBJ2-7
clone size: once

CDR3 DNA: TGTGCCAGCAGCTTGGTGGGGCCTGAAGCTTTCTTT
CDR3 protein: CASSLVGPEAFF
V gene: TRBV5-5
D gene: -
J gene: TRBJ1-1
clone size: -

CDR3 DNA: TGTGCCAGCAGCCACTACGGGACCTACGAGCAGTACTTC
CDR3 protein: CASSHYGTYEQYF
V gene: TRBV6-5
D gene: -
J gene: TRBJ2-7
clone size: -

CDR3 DNA: TGTGCCAGTAGTACCACCGAGAGAAGGAGACCAGATACGCAGTATTTT
CDR3 protein: CASSTTERRRPDTQYF
V gene: TRBV19
D gene: -
J gene: TRBJ2-3
clone size: -

CDR3 DNA: TGCGCCAGCAGCCAAGTCTCCTTAGCTATCCACGAGCAGTACTTC
CDR3 protein: CASSQVSLAIHEQYF
V gene: TRBV4-1
D gene: -
J gene: TRBJ2-7
clone size: once

CDR3 DNA: TGTGCCAGCAGTTCTCAGGGGACTACGAGTCAGCCCCAGCATTTT
CDR3 protein: CASSSQGTTSQPQHF
V gene: TRBV27
D gene: -
J gene: TRBJ1-5
clone size: -

CDR3 DNA: TGTGCCAGTAGTATTACAGGGGACGGCTACACCTTC
CDR3 protein: CASSITGDGYTF
V gene: TRBV19
D gene: TRBD1
J gene: TRBJ1-2
clone size: once

CDR3 DNA: TGTGCCACCTCGGGAGAAGGAGAGACCCAGTACTTC
CDR3 protein: CATSGEGETQYF
V gene: TRBV21-1
D gene: -
J gene: TRBJ2-5
clone size: once

CDR3 DNA: TGTGCCAGCAGTCAAGACAGGGGGCCTTCACCCCTCCACTTT
CDR3 protein: CASSQDRGPSPLHF
V gene: TRBV27
D gene: TRBD1
J gene: TRBJ1-6
clone size: -

CDR3 DNA: TGTGCCAGCAGAGCTAGCGGGAGGGCCGCCTCCTACGAGCAGTACTTC
CDR3 protein: CASRASGRAASYEQYF
V gene: TRBV7-8
D gene: TRBD2
J gene: TRBJ2-7
clone size: few

CDR3 DNA: TGTGCCAGCAGCCAAGAGGTTGTAGCGGGATTCACAGATACGCAGTATTTT
CDR3 protein: CASSQEVVAGFTDTQYF
V gene: TRBV3-1/TRBV3-2
D gene: TRBD2
J gene: TRBJ2-3
clone size: -

CDR3 DNA: TGTGCCAGCAGCTTAGCCGACGGGAGGCATGAGCAGTTCTTC
CDR3 protein: CASSLADGRHEQFF
V gene: TRBV7-2
D gene: TRBD2
J gene: TRBJ2-1
clone size: -

CDR3 DNA: TGTGCCTGGAGTGGGCCCGCAATGAACACTGAAGCTTTCTTT
CDR3 protein: CAWSGPAMNTEAFF
V gene: TRBV30
D gene: -
J gene: TRBJ1-1
clone size: -

CDR3 DNA: TGTGCCAGCAGCTTACGGGGGAGGACTAGAAATGAGCAGTTCTTC
CDR3 protein: CASSLRGRTRNEQFF
V gene: TRBV5-4
D gene: TRBD2
J gene: TRBJ2-1
clone size: -

CDR3 DNA: TGTGCCAGCAGCTTGACTAGCGGGAGGGTTGAGCAGTTCTTC
CDR3 protein: CASSLTSGRVEQFF
V gene: TRBV5-4
D gene: TRBD2
J gene: TRBJ2-1
clone size: -

CDR3 DNA: TGTGCCAGCAGTTTGAGGACAGGGGTTGCGGGAGGGCAGCAGTTCTTC
CDR3 protein: CASSLRTGVAGGQQFF
V gene: TRBV28
D gene: -
J gene: TRBJ2-1
clone size: -

CDR3 DNA: TGTGCCATCAGTCAAGGGGGCAACTCCTACAATGAGCAGTTCTTC
CDR3 protein: CAISQGGNSYNEQFF
V gene: TRBV10-3
D gene: TRBD1
J gene: TRBJ2-1
clone size: -

CDR3 DNA: TGTGCCAGCAGTCCAGGACTAGCGGGAGCCTTATGGTACTTC
CDR3 protein: CASSPGLAGALWYF
V gene: TRBV28
D gene: TRBD2
J gene: TRBJ2-7
clone size: -

CDR3 DNA: TGTGCCAGCAGCCAGATCGGGACAGGGGATACTGAAGCTTTCTTT
CDR3 protein: CASSQIGTGDTEAFF
V gene: TRBV3-1/TRBV3-2
D gene: TRBD1
J gene: TRBJ1-1
clone size: -

CDR3 DNA: TGTGCCAGCAGTCCAGGCGGGGGCTGGGAGCAGTACTTC
CDR3 protein: CASSPGGGWEQYF
V gene: TRBV28
D gene: -
J gene: TRBJ2-7
clone size: -

CDR3 DNA: TGCAGTGCTAGTAATGGCGGGAGGGCCGGGTACGAGCAGTACTTC
CDR3 protein: CSASNGGRAGYEQYF
V gene: TRBV20-1
D gene: TRBD2
J gene: TRBJ2-7
clone size: -

CDR3 DNA: TGTGCCAGCCAGGGGGCAGATTACAATGAGCAGTTCTTC
CDR3 protein: CASQGADYNEQFF
V gene: TRBV6-6
D gene: TRBD1
J gene: TRBJ2-1
clone size: -